Following are 25 T cell receptor beta chains from one sample sequenced in a study of T cell repertoires in cytomegalovirus infection. From the reads, TCRdb called clonotypes with MiXCR, one entry per CDR3 protein. The sample has roughly 180,000 distinct CDR3 sequences; about 20% are singletons. What these receptors recognize is not known. The specimen was CD8+ T cells from cultured PBMCs, collected from culture after CMV antigen stimulation. All receptors derive from a human donor in good health (CMV status not recorded). Some clones in this sample may be carry-over from other donors' samples.

V gene TRBV11-2 combines with J gene TRBJ2-1; D might be TRBD2 (6 bases). V lost 1 base, J lost 6 bases, and 13 bases lay in between. The length of the CDR3 is 15 residues. Germline CDR1 reads SGHAT; CDR2 reads FQNNGV. Here the CDR3 reads CASSLAREASNEQFF. The CDR3 DNA follows: TGTGCCAGCAGCTTAGCTAGGGAGGCCAGCAATGAGCAGTTCTTC.

The chain combines TRBV11-2 with TRBJ1-2, with TRBD1 matching over 8 bases. Germline lookup yields CDR1 SGHAT and CDR2 FQNNGV. Unmatched junction bases numbered 4, after V lost 1 base and J lost 3 bases. CDR3 size: 15 residues. This chain's CDR3 is CASSLGGTGYYGYTF. CDR3 DNA sequence: TGTGCCAGCAGCTTAGGCGGGACAGGTTACTATGGCTACACCTTC.

In its sample, this clonotype was seen a few times. The rearrangement joins TRBV4-1 to TRBJ2-3; D not resolved. The CDR3 covers 14 residues. Germline assignment: CDR1 MGHRA and CDR2 YSYEKL. Trimming shortened V by 2 bases and J by 0 bases, and 6 bases separated the two germline ends. Here the CDR3 reads CASSQYGSTDTQYF. The CDR3 DNA is TGCGCCAGCAGCCAATACGGAAGCACAGATACGCAGTATTTT.

V is TRBV7-6 and J is TRBJ1-1, with D uncertain. In germline, CDR1 is SGHVS, CDR2 FNYEAQ. Trimming took 0 bases from V and 5 from J, leaving 16 bases between them. CDR3 size: 16 residues. CDR3 coding DNA: TGTGCCAGCAGCTTAGCGCTGAGGGAGGGCGGGACTGAAGCTTTCTTT. Protein sequence: CASSLALREGGTEAFF.

This clonotype was observed a few times. The chain couples TRBV7-9 to TRBJ1-2; no definite D call. The germline V and J ends were trimmed by 1 base and 4 bases, with 7 bases remaining between them. The CDR3 totals 13 residues. Germline V gives CDR1 SEHNR, CDR2 FQNEAQ (reference sequence). The CDR3 spells CASSLVEVYGYTF. The CDR3 DNA is TGTGCCAGCAGCTTAGTAGAAGTCTATGGCTACACCTTC. Filled out from reference TRBV7-9 and TRBJ1-2, the complete variable domain reads DTGVSQNPRHKITKRGQNVTFRCDPISEHNRLYWYRQTLGQGPEFLTYFQNEAQLEKSRLLSDRFSAERPKGSFSTLEIQRTEQGDSAMYLCASSLVEVYGYTFGSGTRLTVV.

A few counts support this clonotype. The chain uses TRBV11-2 and TRBJ2-1; D is undetermined. This CDR3 contains 15 residues. Germline CDR1 reads SGHAT; CDR2 reads FQNNGV. V gave up 1 base and J gave up 2 bases, with 9 bases separating them. The chain's CDR3 is CASSLVGDPYNEQFF. CDR3 bases: TGTGCCAGCAGCTTAGTGGGCGACCCCTACAATGAGCAGTTCTTC.

The gene calls are TRBV7-6 and TRBJ2-7; either TRBD1 or TRBD2 may fit D (5 bases each). The germline CDR1 and CDR2 sequences are SGHVS and FNYEAQ. The CDR3 extends over 15 amino acids. V lost 1 base and J lost 3, with 13 bases in between. The chain's CDR3 is CASSLVDGTDYEQYF. In DNA, the CDR3 is TGTGCCAGCAGCTTAGTTGATGGGACGGACTACGAGCAGTACTTC.

This clonotype has more than one count but fewer than ten. The chain uses TRBV11-2 and TRBJ2-3, with 7 bases lining up with TRBD1. Germline CDR1 SGHAT, CDR2 FQNNGV. The junction had 18 bases not matched to a gene; V was cut back by 7 bases and J by 2 bases. CDR3 length equals 18 residues. Here the CDR3 reads CASNHPAGTEKLTDTQYF. The CDR3 DNA sequence: TGTGCCAGCAACCATCCAGCCGGGACAGAGAAACTCACAGATACGCAGTATTTT.

In its sample, this clonotype was seen a few times. The chain is built from TRBV7-2 and TRBJ2-1, with D tentatively TRBD2 (5 bases). This CDR3 spans 12 amino acids. V was cut by 2 bases and J by 9 bases, with 8 bases left in between. Looked up from germline, CDR1 is SGHTA and CDR2 is FQGNSA. CDR3 protein: CASSLRGPEQFF. CDR3 sequence (DNA): TGTGCCAGCAGCTTAAGAGGGCCTGAGCAGTTCTTC.

This clonotype was seen a few times. The V and J genes are TRBV27 and TRBJ1-1; possible D gene TRBD1, 6 bases. The CDR3 covers 13 residues. Trimming removed 6 bases from V and 10 bases from J, with 18 bases in between. Germline assignment: CDR1 MNHEY and CDR2 SMNVEV (reference sequence). The CDR3 loop reads CASRTGLGLVAFF. As DNA, the CDR3 is TGTGCCAGCAGGACAGGTTTGGGTCTCGTAGCTTTCTTT.

This clonotype was recorded a few times. V usage is TRBV28 and J usage is TRBJ2-1; 7 bases are shared with TRBD2. The CDR3 extends over 16 amino acids. The germline CDR1 and CDR2 sequences are MDHEN and SYDVKM. V was pared by 6 bases and J by 7 bases, with 15 bases of the junction left unmatched. CDR3 sequence (DNA): TGTGCCAGCAGCTCCGGACTAGATGGCTGGGGTAATGAGCAGTTCTTC. Translating gives CASSSGLDGWGNEQFF.

This clonotype was seen only a few times. The chain uses TRBV27 and TRBJ2-3; 11 nucleotides line up with TRBD2. CDR3 size: 17 residues. Germline loops: CDR1 MNHEY, CDR2 SMNVEV (reference sequence). V lost 2 bases, J lost 4 bases, and 8 bases stayed unmatched. For the CDR3, the DNA is TGTGCCAGCAGTTTAATGAGGACTAGCGGGCCATCAGATACGCAGTATTTT. It specifies CASSLMRTSGPSDTQYF.

A few counts support this clonotype. The V gene is TRBV2, the J gene TRBJ2-3, with 11 bases fitting TRBD1. Trimming cost V 6 bases and J 0 bases; bases outside gene matches: 17. Per germline, CDR1 SNHLY and CDR2 FYNNEI. CDR3 length equals 20 residues. The CDR3 coding sequence is TGTGCCAGCAGGGGACCGGGACAGGGGGATTCCTTGGGTAGCACAGATACGCAGTATTTT. This gives the protein CASRGPGQGDSLGSTDTQYF.

This clonotype appeared a few times. The chain has TRBV5-6 and TRBJ1-1; D may be TRBD1 (6 bases). The CDR3 length is 15 residues. Germline V gene data show CDR1 as SGHDT and CDR2 as YYEEEE. Trimming took 2 bases from V and 0 from J, leaving 11 bases between them. The chain's CDR3 is CASSFVGHLNTEAFF. CDR3 nucleotides: TGTGCCAGCAGCTTCGTGGGACACTTGAACACTGAAGCTTTCTTT.

J is TRBJ2-1 and V is TRBV7-9, with TRBD2 identical over 7 bases. The CDR3 loop spans 19 amino acids. The V gene end was trimmed by 1 base and the J gene end by 6 bases; junction bases not matched to a gene: 18. Germline assignment: CDR1 SEHNR and CDR2 FQNEAQ (reference sequence). The CDR3 sequence: CASSLVRGLGPTGGNEQFF. The CDR3, as DNA: TGTGCCAGCAGCTTAGTAAGAGGACTAGGCCCGACGGGCGGCAATGAGCAGTTCTTC.

The chain combines TRBV27 with TRBJ2-5; D tentatively fits TRBD1 or TRBD2 (5 bases each). With 2 bases removed from V and 2 bases from J, the gap between germline ends came to 12 bases. The CDR3 consists of 15 residues. Germline-derived CDR1 and CDR2 are MNHEY and SMNVEV (reference sequence). CDR3 residues: CASSLAGSLQETQYF. In DNA, the CDR3 is TGTGCCAGCAGTTTAGCAGGGAGCTTACAAGAGACCCAGTACTTC.

The chain links TRBV4-1 to TRBJ1-5; TRBD1 is a possible D gene (6 bases). This CDR3 region has 13 residues. Trimming cost V 2 bases and J 7 bases, with 9 bases left between them. Germline V gives CDR1 MGHRA, CDR2 YSYEKL. The CDR3 loop is CASSQRGPQPQHF. The CDR3 DNA reads TGCGCCAGCAGCCAACGGGGGCCCCAGCCCCAGCATTTT.

The chain recombines TRBV12-3 or TRBV12-4 with TRBJ1-1; D is ambiguous. V gave up 6 bases and J gave up 5 bases, with 10 bases separating them. This CDR3 spans 12 amino acids. The CDR3 loop reads CASRNLETEAFF. In nucleotides, the CDR3 is TGTGCCAGCAGAAACCTGGAAACTGAAGCTTTCTTT.

This chain joins TRBV7-9 and TRBJ2-3; D ambiguous. The V gene lost 6 bases and the J gene lost 2 bases, with 18 bases spanning the gap. The CDR3 covers 16 residues. CDR1 SEHNR and CDR2 FQNEAQ come from the germline V gene (reference sequence). DNA of the CDR3: TGTGCCAGCAGGTTCACTTCAGATGGGATCACAGATACGCAGTATTTT. It specifies CASRFTSDGITDTQYF.

This chain connects TRBV19 to TRBJ1-2; D is perhaps TRBD1 (6 bases). This CDR3 is 14 amino acids long. Trimming stripped 10 bases from V and 1 base from J, with 16 bases between. The germline V gene encodes CDR1 LNHDA and CDR2 SQIVND (reference sequence). The CDR3 DNA reads as TGTGCCACAGAACAGGGAACAAATAACTATGGCTACACCTTC. This gives the protein CATEQGTNNYGYTF.

This clonotype was seen ten or more times. The chain combines TRBV19 with TRBJ2-1, with a possible D match to TRBD2 (5 bases). The CDR3 totals 13 residues. Germline V gene data show CDR1 as LNHDA and CDR2 as SQIVND (reference sequence). V was clipped by 4 bases and J by 3 bases, with 7 bases between them. CDR3: CASSKGLYNEQFF. In DNA, the CDR3 is TGTGCCAGTAGTAAAGGACTCTACAATGAGCAGTTCTTC.

The chain couples TRBV5-1 to TRBJ2-5; D unclear. Germline loops: CDR1 SGHRS, CDR2 YFSETQ. The V end was cut by 0 bases, the J end by 0 bases, with 9 bases between. The CDR3 is 15 residues long. DNA for the CDR3: TGCGCCAGCAGCTTGGAAGGGCAGAACCAAGAGACCCAGTACTTC. Protein sequence: CASSLEGQNQETQYF.

On this clonotype itself: Since the CDR3 does not end with the conserved phenylalanine or tryptophan, this likely comes from a read error. This sequence joins TRBV4-1 and TRBJ2-3; D gene unclear. V shed 0 bases and J shed 3 bases, with 13 bases lying between them. The CDR3 loop spans 16 amino acids. Germline V gene data show CDR1 as MGHRA and CDR2 as YSYEKL. CDR3 amino acids: CASSQESGPPTDTQYS. The CDR3 coding sequence is TGCGCCAGCAGCCAAGAATCCGGCCCGCCGACAGATACGCAGTATTCT.

In this sample, this clonotype turned up a few times. The rearrangement joins TRBV7-9 to TRBJ1-5; D gene uncertain. The CDR3 length is 15 residues. The germline V gene has CDR1 SEHNR and CDR2 FQNEAQ (reference sequence). Trimming took off 3 bases at V and 1 base at J, with 10 bases between the two ends. In DNA form, the CDR3 reads TGTGCCAGCAGCTTTGGCGGATTGAGCAATCAGCCCCAGCATTTT. Its translation is CASSFGGLSNQPQHF.

The chain carries TRBV12-3 or TRBV12-4 and TRBJ2-3; D is unresolved. This CDR3 has 15 residues. Trimming removed 7 bases from V and 0 bases from J, with 14 bases in between. The CDR3 protein is CASTLTTPSTDTQYF. The DNA of the CDR3 is TGTGCCAGCACCTTGACCACTCCGAGCACAGATACGCAGTATTTT.